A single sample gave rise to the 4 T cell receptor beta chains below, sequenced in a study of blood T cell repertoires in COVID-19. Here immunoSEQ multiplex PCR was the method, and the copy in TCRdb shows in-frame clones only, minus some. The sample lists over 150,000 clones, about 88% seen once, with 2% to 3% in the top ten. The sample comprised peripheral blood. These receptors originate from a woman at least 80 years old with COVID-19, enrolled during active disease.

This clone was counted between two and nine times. The CDR3 sequence: CASSRAGIVGGYTF. The CDR3 DNA sequence: TGCGCCAGCAGCCGGGCGGGGATTGTTGGTGGCTACACCTTC. The chain uses TRBV4-1 and TRBJ1-2; D is undetermined. Germline V gives CDR1 MGHRA, CDR2 YSYEKL. Trimming removed 4 bases at V and 7 bases at J, with 16 bases between. The CDR3 extends over 14 amino acids.

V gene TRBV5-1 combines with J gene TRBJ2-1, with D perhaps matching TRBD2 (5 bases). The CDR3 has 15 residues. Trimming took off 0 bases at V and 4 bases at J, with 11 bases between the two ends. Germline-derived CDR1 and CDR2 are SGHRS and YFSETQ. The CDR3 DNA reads TGCGCCAGCAGCTTGGTTGGAGGTACGTACAATGAGCAGTTCTTC. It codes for CASSLVGGTYNEQFF. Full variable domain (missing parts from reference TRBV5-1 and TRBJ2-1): KAGVTQTPRYLIKTRGQQVTLSCSPISGHRSVSWYQQTPGQGLQFLFEYFSETQRNKGNFPGRFSGRQFSNSRSEMNVSTLELGDSALYLCASSLVGGTYNEQFFGPGTRLTVL.

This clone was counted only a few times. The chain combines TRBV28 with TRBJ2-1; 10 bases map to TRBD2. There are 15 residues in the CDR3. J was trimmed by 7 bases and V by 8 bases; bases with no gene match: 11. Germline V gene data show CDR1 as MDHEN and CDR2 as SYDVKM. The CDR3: CASLRPAGGLNEQFF. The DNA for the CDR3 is TGTGCCAGCCTCAGGCCAGCGGGAGGGTTGAATGAGCAGTTCTTC.

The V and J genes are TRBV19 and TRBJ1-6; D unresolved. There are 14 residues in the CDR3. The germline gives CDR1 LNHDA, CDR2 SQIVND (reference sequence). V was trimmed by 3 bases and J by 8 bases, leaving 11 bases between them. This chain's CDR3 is CASSIGVSDSPLHF. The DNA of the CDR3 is TGTGCCAGTAGTATCGGCGTCAGCGATTCACCCCTCCACTTT.